The clone carrying this T cell receptor (beta chain) is medium-sized (0.01 to 0.1%). The antigen is undetermined. It was with a sample-barcoded 5' primer and a J-beta primer mix that a second PCR of roughly 6 to 12 cycles was run. In TCRdb, the 5' RACE reads were re-called with MiXCR into one record per CDR3 protein. Of about a million distinct CDR3 sequences in the sample, roughly 50% were seen once. These data are taken from a study of blood T cells in healthy people across ages. General observations from the study: Donors of long life had a larger count of naive CD4+ cells and greater diversity than aged donors.

Sequencing was performed on blood. This receptor was identified in a woman aged 55-70 years in good health.

The CDR3 is CASSSDWGGEQFF. DNA of the CDR3: TGTGCCAGCAGCTCCGATTGGGGCGGTGAGCAGTTCTTC. V and J are TRBV13 and TRBJ2-1; TRBD1 might be the D (5 bases). Trimming removed 4 bases from V and 9 bases from J, with 13 bases in between. This CDR3 comprises 13 residues. The germline V gene encodes CDR1 PRHDT and CDR2 FYEKMQ (reference sequence).